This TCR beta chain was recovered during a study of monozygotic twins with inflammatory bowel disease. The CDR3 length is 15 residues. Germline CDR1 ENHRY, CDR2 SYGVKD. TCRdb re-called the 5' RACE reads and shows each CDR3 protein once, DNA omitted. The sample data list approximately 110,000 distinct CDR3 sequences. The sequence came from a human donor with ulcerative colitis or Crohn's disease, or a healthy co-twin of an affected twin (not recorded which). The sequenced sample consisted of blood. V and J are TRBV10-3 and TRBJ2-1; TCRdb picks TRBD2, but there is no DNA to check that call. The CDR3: CATSDTGGANNEQFF.